The 13 T cell receptor beta chains in this list originate from one sample, sequenced in a study of blood T cells in healthy people across ages. Together with a sample-barcoded 5' primer, a J-beta primer mix was included in a second PCR lasting about 7 to 12 cycles. TCRdb ran MiXCR on the 5' RACE reads and lists one entry per CDR3 protein. The sample shows some 1,800,000 distinct CDR3 sequences, 35% to 50% of them seen only once. Sequenced material: blood. The receptors come from a human donor in good health.

This clonotype occurred a few times. The rearrangement joins TRBV5-1 to TRBJ1-5; 12 nucleotides align to TRBD1. This CDR3 spans 17 amino acids. After removal of 3 bases from V and 4 bases from J, the junction contained 8 bases not matched to a gene. CDR1 and CDR2 (germline): SGHRS, YFSETQ. Here the CDR3 reads CASSSGTGGMGNQPQHF. Written as DNA, the CDR3 is TGCGCCAGCAGCTCCGGGACAGGGGGCATGGGGAATCAGCCCCAGCATTTT. Together with reference TRBV5-1 and TRBJ1-5, the CDR3 gives the full variable domain: KAGVTQTPRYLIKTRGQQVTLSCSPISGHRSVSWYQQTPGQGLQFLFEYFSETQRNKGNFPGRFSGRQFSNSRSEMNVSTLELGDSALYLCASSSGTGGMGNQPQHFGDGTRLSIL.

The chain has TRBV24-1 and TRBJ2-3, with D maybe TRBD2 (6 bases). Germline CDR1 KGHDR, CDR2 SFDVKD. Trimming shortened V by 5 bases and J by 2 bases, and 10 bases separated the two germline ends. This CDR3 has 14 residues. This chain's CDR3 is CATSGDSYTDTQYF. The CDR3 nucleotides read TGTGCCACCAGTGGGGACTCCTACACAGATACGCAGTATTTT.

This clonotype has more than one count but fewer than ten. The chain is built from TRBV9 and TRBJ2-7; 8 bases are a match to TRBD2. This CDR3 has 15 amino acids. The germline CDR1 and CDR2 sequences are SGDLS and YYNGEE. V gave up 4 bases and J gave up 0 bases; unmatched junction bases: 6. Here the CDR3 reads CASSRERGSSYEQYF. The CDR3 DNA sequence: TGTGCCAGCAGCAGAGAGCGGGGGAGCTCCTACGAGCAGTACTTC.

This clonotype occurred a few times. The chain links TRBV19 to TRBJ1-4; D unclear. V dropped 4 bases and J dropped 8 bases, with 11 bases sitting between them. CDR1 and CDR2 (germline): LNHDA, SQIVND (reference sequence). The CDR3 sequence is 13 residues long. CDR3 coding DNA: TGTGCCAGTAGTACCACCCGAGGAGAAAAACTGTTTTTT. Its translation: CASSTTRGEKLFF.

V and J are TRBV15 and TRBJ1-5; 10 bases match TRBD1. This CDR3 has 16 amino acids. Germline lookup yields CDR1 LNHNV and CDR2 YYDKDF (reference sequence). The ends lost 1 base at V and 3 bases at J; junction bases unmatched: 3. The CDR3 region is CATSRGQGAFNQPQHF. CDR3 nucleotide sequence: TGTGCCACCAGCAGAGGACAGGGGGCATTCAATCAGCCCCAGCATTTT.

About this clonotype: An end of the junction does not agree with germline; a read error may underlie this. For the CDR3, the DNA is TGTGCCAGCAGTGGGCCCAATGAGCGGTTCTTC. Protein: CASSGPNERFF. The chain combines TRBV6-1 with TRBJ2-1; D uncertain. CDR3 size: 11 residues. CDR1 and CDR2 from the germline V gene are MNHNS and SASEGT.

V usage is TRBV7-2 and J usage is TRBJ2-5; no firm D call. The CDR3 sequence is 11 residues long. Per the germline V gene, CDR1 is SGHTA and CDR2 is FQGNSA. Trimming took off 8 bases at V and 4 bases at J, with 8 bases between the two ends. CDR3 DNA sequence: TGTGCCAGCGAAAAACGAGAGACCCAGTACTTC. It yields the protein CASEKRETQYF.

The CDR3 DNA follows: TGTGCCAGCATCGGGACTAGCAGGGCCACAGGATACAATGAGCAGTTCTTC. Encoded protein: CASIGTSRATGYNEQFF. The chain recombines TRBV6-1 with TRBJ2-1; 9 bases are shared with TRBD2. The CDR3 has 17 amino acids. J gave up 4 bases and V 7 bases, and 14 bases lay outside the gene matches. Germline V lookup: CDR1 MNHNS, CDR2 SASEGT.

Note on this clonotype: A much larger clone lies one base from this, so it may be a read error. The chain carries TRBV7-9 and TRBJ1-6, with 10 bases identical to TRBD1. J gave up 9 bases and V 0 bases, and 2 bases lay outside the gene matches. The CDR3 has 15 amino acids. Germline V gene lookup returns CDR1 SEHNR and CDR2 FQNEAQ (reference sequence). The CDR3 DNA reads TGTGCCAGCAGCTTAGCGGGACAGGGGTTTTCACCCCTCCACTTT. It encodes CASSLAGQGFSPLHF.

A remark on this clonotype: A junction boundary mismatches the germline segment, possibly from a read error. This chain uses TRBV4-3 with TRBJ2-5; 8 nucleotides agree with TRBD1. The DNA matches TRBJ2-7 better at its end, which makes the J call doubtful. Germline V gene sequence: CDR1 LGHNA, CDR2 YSLEER. The CDR3 covers 13 residues. The CDR3 is CASSQEQGDEQYF. The CDR3 coding sequence is TGTGCCAGCAGCCAAGAACAGGGGGACGAGCAGTACTTC.

The chain links TRBV5-6 to TRBJ1-1; 7 positions agree with TRBD1. V shed 4 bases, J shed 5 bases, and the junction held 14 bases outside the gene matches. This CDR3 comprises 16 residues. Germline CDR1 and CDR2: SGHDT and YYEEEE. The CDR3 is CASSMKQGSGRTEAFF. CDR3 nucleotides: TGTGCCAGCAGCATGAAACAGGGGTCAGGTCGGACTGAAGCTTTCTTT.

This clonotype came up a few times. The gene calls are TRBV18 and TRBJ2-5; D possibly uses TRBD1 or TRBD2 (5 bases each). Germline CDR1 reads KGHSH; CDR2 reads LQKENI. Trimming cost V 3 bases and J 0 bases, with 11 bases left between them. CDR3 length equals 15 residues. CDR3 sequence reads: CASSPRMGHQETQYF. The CDR3 DNA is TGTGCCAGCTCACCTCGTATGGGACACCAAGAGACCCAGTACTTC.

This chain uses TRBV20-1 with TRBJ1-6; D not resolved. Trimming removed 3 bases at V and 4 bases at J, with 13 bases between. The CDR3 contains 15 residues. Per germline, CDR1 DFQATT and CDR2 SNEGSKA (reference sequence). The CDR3 sequence is CSASQASAYNSPLHF. CDR3 nucleotides: TGCAGTGCTAGTCAGGCGTCCGCTTATAATTCACCCCTCCACTTT.